Below, 10 T cell receptor beta chains from the same sample are listed, as sequenced in a study of blood T cell repertoires in COVID-19. TCRdb's copy holds only in-frame clones and misses some; the assay was immunoSEQ multiplex PCR. The sample includes roughly 250,000 clones, approximately 90% seen only once; the top ten take around 0.99%. The sample comprised peripheral blood. These receptor sequences come from a woman between 35 and 50 years old who had recovered from COVID-19.

The chain joins TRBV19 to TRBJ1-4, with D uncertain. Germline CDR1 reads LNHDA; CDR2 reads SQIVND (reference sequence). This CDR3 region has 15 residues. The ends were cut back, 10 bases at V and 0 bases at J, with 15 bases in the middle. The CDR3 is CATREDLATNEKLFF. CDR3 in DNA: TGTGCCACCCGGGAAGATCTCGCAACTAATGAAAAACTGTTTTTT.

The V call is TRBV5-1, the J call TRBJ2-3; 10 bases agree with TRBD2. J was trimmed by 6 bases and V by 4 bases; bases with no gene match: 11. This CDR3 has 16 residues. Per the germline V gene, CDR1 is SGHRS and CDR2 is YFSETQ. The CDR3 loop reads CASSPGLAELYDTQYF. The CDR3, as DNA: TGCGCCAGCAGCCCCGGACTAGCGGAACTCTACGATACGCAGTATTTT.

The V call is TRBV7-8, the J call TRBJ1-5; the D is unclear. V lost 2 bases and J lost 7, with 12 bases in between. Germline lookup yields CDR1 SGHVS and CDR2 FQNEAQ. The CDR3 length is 14 residues. The CDR3 loop reads CASSLRGIGQPQHF. The CDR3 coding sequence is TGTGCCAGCAGCTTACGCGGGATTGGGCAGCCCCAGCATTTT.

The chain joins TRBV5-1 to TRBJ2-5, with a weak D call TRBD2 (6 bases). Trimming took off 7 bases at V and 2 bases at J, with 24 bases between the two ends. The CDR3 totals 17 residues. Germline V lookup: CDR1 SGHRS, CDR2 YFSETQ. CDR3 residues: CASRGTVRGSPQETQYF. The CDR3 nucleotides read TGCGCCAGCCGGGGGACGGTACGAGGGTCCCCACAAGAGACCCAGTACTTC.

The chain recombines TRBV27 with TRBJ2-4, with 7 bases that match TRBD1. V shed 4 bases, J shed 13 bases, and the junction held 4 bases outside the gene matches. This CDR3 comprises 11 residues. The germline V gene has CDR1 MNHEY and CDR2 SMNVEV (reference sequence). The CDR3 DNA follows: TGTGCCAGCAGTTCCCGGGACAGACAGTACTTC. Amino acids: CASSSRDRQYF.

The chain couples TRBV25-1 to TRBJ1-1; D unclear. The CDR3 extends over 13 amino acids. Germline CDR1 reads MGHDK; CDR2 reads SYGVNS. The V and J ends lost 5 bases and 5 bases respectively, with 12 bases between them. This CDR3 reads CASSLKSGTEAFF. CDR3 nucleotides: TGTGCCAGCAGTCTGAAATCCGGGACTGAAGCTTTCTTT.

This chain links TRBV6-6 with TRBJ1-1, with D possibly TRBD1 on 6 matching bases. V lost 7 bases and J lost 2, with 14 bases in between. Germline CDR1 MNHNY, CDR2 SVGAGI (reference sequence). This CDR3 is 14 amino acids long. The CDR3 spells CASTFLDRNTEAFF. The CDR3 DNA is TGTGCCAGCACCTTCCTGGACAGAAACACTGAAGCTTTCTTT.

The chain links TRBV6-5 to TRBJ2-6; D gene uncertain. The germline gives CDR1 MNHEY, CDR2 SVGAGI. Trimming cost V 8 bases and J 5 bases, with 10 bases left between them. The CDR3 covers 13 residues. The CDR3 region has the DNA TGTGCCAGCCCCCGGTTGTGGGCCAACGTCCTGACTTTC. Translating it yields CASPRLWANVLTF.

This chain links TRBV13 with TRBJ2-7; weak D call: TRBD1 (6 bases). Germline V CDR1 and CDR2: PRHDT, FYEKMQ (reference sequence). This CDR3 is 15 amino acids long. With 2 bases removed from V and 3 bases from J, the gap between germline ends came to 14 bases. CDR3 in amino acids: CASSLLGDTLYEQYF. CDR3 bases: TGTGCCAGCAGCTTATTGGGGGACACCCTCTACGAGCAGTACTTC.

This clone was detected once. The chain's CDR3 is CASSKTRLWSGGYTF. The CDR3 DNA follows: TGTGCCAGCAGCAAAACTAGGCTTTGGTCGGGTGGCTACACCTTC. This chain uses TRBV21-1 with TRBJ1-2. TRBV21-1 is a pseudogene segment. The CDR3 is 15 amino acids.